This T cell receptor (beta chain) was retrieved from a study of CD8+ T cells in alopecia areata. CDR1 is SQVTM, CDR2 ANQGSEA, per germline. The ends were cut back, 6 bases at V and 4 bases at J, with 7 bases in the middle. The CDR3 has 11 amino acids. Reverse transcribed after extraction, RNA yielded cDNA as the sequencing template. Clones were read by immunoSEQ multiplex PCR, and TCRdb kept only the in-frame ones, dropping some. The table lists about 140,000 clones, more than 85% of them singletons, with under 15% in the top ten. Treatment noted: oral pan-JAK inhibitor, 5-10 mg twice daily. The sequence came from a human donor with alopecia areata. The chain has TRBV29-1 and TRBJ1-3, with D unclear. Sequenced material: CD8+ T cells sorted from blood, taken at week 4, from a patient treated with tofacitinib. The CDR3 DNA reads TGCAGCGTCCTGTGGGGAAACACCATATATTTT. Translating it yields CSVLWGNTIYF.